The clone carrying this TCR beta chain was counted at least ten times. Its specificity is unknown. The junction had 7 bases not matched to a gene; V was cut back by 3 bases and J by 5 bases. This CDR3 is 15 amino acids long. The sample comes from a study of identical twins. From the 5' RACE reads, TCRdb called clonotypes with MiXCR, one entry per CDR3 protein. This table holds some 96,000 distinct CDR3 sequences, 5.5% to 7% found once. Study results and limitations: Donors were not followed over many years; analysis was cross-sectional.

Sequenced: memory T cells sorted from blood. This chain links TRBV12-3 or TRBV12-4 with TRBJ2-5; TRBD2 aligns across 9 bases. The TCR originated in a woman aged 50 to 60 in good health. The CDR3 reads CASSFRVSGSETQYF. In nucleotides, the CDR3 is TGTGCCAGCAGTTTTAGGGTTAGCGGGAGTGAGACCCAGTACTTC.